This is a list of T cell receptor beta chains from one sample in a study of blood T cell repertoires in COVID-19. The repertoire was sequenced with immunoSEQ multiplex PCR; TCRdb's copy has only in-frame clones and lacks some. The table records approximately 400,000 clones, 90% to 95% of them present only once. The sequenced sample was PBMCs or T cells enriched from blood (not recorded which). Every receptor here comes from a middle-aged woman who had been exposed to COVID-19. Each CDR3 is given with its conserved first and last residue. Fields, in order: V gene, D gene, clone size, J gene, CDR3 length, CDR3 DNA, CDR3 protein. The D gene is left open where the match is weak. For some rows the clone size is stated as once, few or many, or as a class when expanded; others skip it.

v_gene: TRBV19; d_gene: NA; abundance: NA; j_gene: TRBJ1-1; len: 14; CDR3nt: TGTGCCAGTAGTATAGCTGGCCTGAACACTGAAGCTTTCTTT; CDR3aa: CASSIAGLNTEAFF
v_gene: TRBV20-1; d_gene: NA; abundance: NA; j_gene: TRBJ2-7; len: 11; CDR3nt: TGCAGTGCTAATGGCGGGACGGGGCAGTACTTC; CDR3aa: CSANGGTGQYF
v_gene: TRBV7-8; d_gene: NA; abundance: NA; j_gene: TRBJ2-7; len: 13; CDR3nt: TGTGCCAGCAGTGAGAAGGACTTTTTCGAGCAGTACTTC; CDR3aa: CASSEKDFFEQYF
v_gene: TRBV24-1; d_gene: TRBD2; abundance: NA; j_gene: TRBJ2-1; len: 16; CDR3nt: TGTGCCACCCGTCCGGGACTAGCGGGAGATGGCGATGAGCAGTTCTTC; CDR3aa: CATRPGLAGDGDEQFF
v_gene: TRBV6-6; d_gene: TRBD1; abundance: NA; j_gene: TRBJ1-2; len: 16; CDR3nt: TGTGCCAGCAGCCGGGGACAGGGTTGGGTTGACTATGGCTACACCTTC; CDR3aa: CASSRGQGWVDYGYTF
v_gene: TRBV18; d_gene: NA; abundance: NA; j_gene: TRBJ2-5; len: 15; CDR3nt: TGTGCCAGCTCCCTACTACTAGGTCTCCAAGAGACCCAGTACTTC; CDR3aa: CASSLLLGLQETQYF
v_gene: TRBV7-2; d_gene: TRBD1; abundance: NA; j_gene: TRBJ1-2; len: 16; CDR3nt: TGTGCCAGCAGCTTAGGAAGGGCAGGGGGCGACTATGGCTACACCTTC; CDR3aa: CASSLGRAGGDYGYTF
v_gene: TRBV3-1/TRBV3-2; d_gene: TRBD2; abundance: few; j_gene: TRBJ2-1; len: 14; CDR3nt: TGTGCCAGCAGCCAGCAGACTAGCTCGGATGAGCAGTTCTTC; CDR3aa: CASSQQTSSDEQFF
v_gene: TRBV3-1/TRBV3-2; d_gene: TRBD2; abundance: NA; j_gene: TRBJ2-1; len: 15; CDR3nt: TGTGCCAGCAGCCAAGATAGCGGGATGGGCAATGAGCAGTTCTTC; CDR3aa: CASSQDSGMGNEQFF
v_gene: TRBV24-1; d_gene: TRBD1; abundance: NA; j_gene: TRBJ2-3; len: 12; CDR3nt: TGTGCCACCGCGCAGGGGGAAGATACGCAGTATTTT; CDR3aa: CATAQGEDTQYF
v_gene: TRBV30; d_gene: NA; abundance: NA; j_gene: TRBJ1-2; len: 10; CDR3nt: TGTGCCTCTGAGTTAACCCCGAGCACCTTC; CDR3aa: CASELTPSTF
v_gene: TRBV7-9; d_gene: TRBD1; abundance: NA; j_gene: TRBJ1-6; len: 16; CDR3nt: TGTGCCAGCAGCTACGGGGACAGAGACAGGGATTCACCCCTCCACTTT; CDR3aa: CASSYGDRDRDSPLHF
v_gene: TRBV19; d_gene: TRBD1; abundance: NA; j_gene: TRBJ2-7; len: 15; CDR3nt: TGTGCCAGTAGTATAGGGACAGGGGGCACCTACGAGCAGTACTTC; CDR3aa: CASSIGTGGTYEQYF
v_gene: TRBV27; d_gene: TRBD1; abundance: NA; j_gene: TRBJ1-5; len: 15; CDR3nt: TGTGCCAGCAGTTTATATTCGGACAGGGGTCAGCCCCAGCATTTT; CDR3aa: CASSLYSDRGQPQHF
v_gene: TRBV29-1; d_gene: NA; abundance: NA; j_gene: TRBJ1-1; len: 12; CDR3nt: TGCAGCGGGGGGCTTCTAAACACTGAAGCTTTCTTT; CDR3aa: CSGGLLNTEAFF